This TCR beta chain stems from a study of cytomegalovirus exposure and HLA in healthy donors. Findings and caveats of the study: Several V segments, TRBV6-2 and TRBV6-3 among them, could not be told apart and were dropped. V- and J-gene trimming in TCR beta was tied to a missense DCLRE1C variant by an analysis performed later.

Turning to this clone: Its target is unknown.

This CDR3 spans 15 amino acids. Trimming removed 1 base from V and 2 bases from J, with 11 bases in between. Germline CDR1 SGHTA, CDR2 FQGNSA. Researchers ran the PCR with 60 Vbeta and 13 Jbeta primers. Generated by immunoSEQ multiplex PCR, the TCRdb table keeps only in-frame clones and is missing some. The sample holds 110,000 to 150,000 clones, 75% seen once. The TCR sequence derives from a man aged 35-49 years in good health and CMV-seronegative. V usage is TRBV7-2 and J usage is TRBJ1-1; tentatively, D is TRBD1 (6 bases). The source material was PBMCs. Written as DNA, the CDR3 is TGTGCCAGCAGCTTAGAGGGGGGGTATAACACTGAAGCTTTCTTT. Translating gives CASSLEGGYNTEAFF.